The 29 T cell receptor beta chains listed next were all sequenced from one sample in a study of blood T cell repertoires in COVID-19. The table came from immunoSEQ multiplex PCR; TCRdb's copy has only in-frame clones and leaves some out. The profile covers 20,000 to 25,000 clones, with roughly 84% appearing a single time and 3.2% taken by the ten largest. What was sequenced was peripheral blood. The receptors stem from a man aged 40-49 years with acute or convalescent COVID-19.

V and J are TRBV30 and TRBJ2-5; no clear D gene. The CDR3 has 12 amino acids. In germline, CDR1 is GTSNPN, CDR2 SVGIG (reference sequence). V was pared by 2 bases and J by 4 bases, with 8 bases between. The CDR3 bases are TGTGCCTGGAGTTCGGTTGTAGAGACCCAGTACTTC. Protein sequence: CAWSSVVETQYF.

This chain connects TRBV5-1 to TRBJ1-4; the match to TRBD1 covers 8 bases. Germline V lookup: CDR1 SGHRS, CDR2 YFSETQ. This CDR3 has 16 residues. With 4 bases clipped from V and 0 bases from J, the junction kept 5 bases outside the gene matches. For the CDR3, the DNA is TGCGCCAGCAGCACGGGACAGGCTGCAACTAATGAAAAACTGTTTTTT. Translation: CASSTGQAATNEKLFF. The entire variable domain, with the rest obtained from reference TRBV5-1 and TRBJ1-4, is as follows: KAGVTQTPRYLIKTRGQQVTLSCSPISGHRSVSWYQQTPGQGLQFLFEYFSETQRNKGNFPGRFSGRQFSNSRSEMNVSTLELGDSALYLCASSTGQAATNEKLFFGSGTQLSVL.

This clone came up a few times. The V gene is TRBV18, the J gene TRBJ1-2, with a possible D match to TRBD1 (5 bases). This CDR3 region has 13 residues. The germline V and J ends were trimmed by 4 bases and 5 bases, with 11 bases remaining between them. Germline V gene data show CDR1 as KGHSH and CDR2 as LQKENI. The CDR3 sequence is CASSQEQAYGYTF. CDR3 in DNA: TGTGCCAGCTCACAGGAACAGGCGTATGGCTACACCTTC.

This clone was seen a single time. The chain couples TRBV5-1 to TRBJ2-2, with 9 bases lining up with TRBD1. The junction had 5 bases not matched to a gene; V was cut back by 4 bases and J by 4 bases. Looked up from germline, CDR1 is SGHRS and CDR2 is YFSETQ. The length of the CDR3 is 15 residues. The CDR3 sequence: CASSRGQGTTGELFF. Here the CDR3 DNA reads TGCGCCAGCAGCAGGGGACAGGGCACCACCGGGGAGCTGTTTTTT.

The chain recombines TRBV10-3 with TRBJ2-7; perhaps TRBD1 as D (6 bases). Trimming left V 6 bases short and J 2 bases short, with 14 bases between. Germline CDR1 ENHRY, CDR2 SYGVKD. The CDR3 runs 14 residues. This chain's CDR3 is CAIRQGHAAYEQYF. CDR3 bases: TGTGCCATCAGACAGGGCCATGCGGCCTACGAGCAGTACTTC.

The chain has TRBV15 and TRBJ1-4; D unclear. V shed 2 bases and J shed 7 bases, with 5 bases lying between them. The CDR3 is 12 residues long. The germline V gene encodes CDR1 LNHNV and CDR2 YYDKDF (reference sequence). This CDR3 is CATSRNSEKLFF. Here the CDR3 DNA reads TGTGCCACCAGCAGAAATAGTGAAAAACTGTTTTTT.

A single count supports this clone. The rearrangement uses TRBV11-2 and TRBJ1-6, with D possibly being TRBD1 (6 bases). The V end was cut by 0 bases, the J end by 12 bases, with 18 bases between. Per the germline V gene, CDR1 is SGHAT and CDR2 is FQNNGV. The CDR3 is made up of 16 amino acids. CDR3 bases: TGTGCCAGCAGCTTAGATTCGGGGGGCCCCCCGTTACCCCTCCACTTT. Translated: CASSLDSGGPPLPLHF.

V and J are TRBV10-1 and TRBJ2-7; 10 nucleotides agree with TRBD2. This CDR3 spans 14 amino acids. Germline V gives CDR1 WNHNN, CDR2 SYGVQD (reference sequence). V gave up 4 bases and J gave up 3 bases; unmatched junction bases: 3. This chain's CDR3 is CASSASGSFYEQYF. The DNA for the CDR3 is TGCGCCAGCAGTGCTAGCGGGAGCTTCTACGAGCAGTACTTC.

The chain employs TRBV4-3 and TRBJ2-2; 7 positions match TRBD2. The V gene end was trimmed by 0 bases and the J gene end by 3 bases; junction bases not matched to a gene: 4. The germline V gene has CDR1 LGHNA and CDR2 YSLEER. There are 16 residues in the CDR3. The CDR3 DNA is TGCGCCAGCAGCCAAGATGACGGGGGGTACACCGGGGAGCTGTTTTTT. Its protein product is CASSQDDGGYTGELFF.

The chain uses TRBV3-1 (or the pseudogene TRBV3-2) and TRBJ2-7; weak D call: TRBD1 (5 bases). The CDR3 spans 13 residues. The germline V gene encodes CDR1 LGHDT and CDR2 YNNKEL (reference sequence). V was shortened by 3 bases and J by 1 base, with 7 bases between the two germline ends. The CDR3 bases are TGTGCCAGCAGCCACAGGGCTTCCTACGAGCAGTACTTC. Translated, it gives CASSHRASYEQYF.

The chain links TRBV5-1 to TRBJ1-4, with TRBD1 matching 10 bases. J was trimmed by 8 bases and V by 2 bases; bases with no gene match: 6. Germline V gene sequence: CDR1 SGHRS, CDR2 YFSETQ. This CDR3 is 15 amino acids long. The CDR3 DNA reads as TGCGCCAGCAGCTTAAGACAGGGGGCAGGGGAAAAACTGTTTTTT. Its protein is CASSLRQGAGEKLFF.

V and J are TRBV18 and TRBJ1-1; weak D call: TRBD1 (6 bases). The CDR3 sequence is 16 residues long. In germline, CDR1 is KGHSH, CDR2 LQKENI. V dropped 3 bases and J dropped 3 bases, with 17 bases sitting between them. Written as DNA, the CDR3 is TGTGCCAGCTCACCTCGACAGGTGGCTATCCACACTGAAGCTTTCTTT. Translated: CASSPRQVAIHTEAFF.

Turning to this clone: The identical CDR3 is also encoded by other nucleotide sequences in the sample. The chain carries TRBV5-1 and TRBJ1-1, with 9 bases that match TRBD1. CDR3 length: 14 amino acids. J lost 1 base, V lost 4 bases, and 2 bases had no gene match. The V gene's germline CDR1 is SGHRS and CDR2 YFSETQ. CDR3 bases: TGCGCCAGCAGCAGGGGACAGGGGAACACTGAAGCTTTCTTT. Encoded protein: CASSRGQGNTEAFF. The variable domain in full, completed from reference TRBV5-1 and TRBJ1-1, reads KAGVTQTPRYLIKTRGQQVTLSCSPISGHRSVSWYQQTPGQGLQFLFEYFSETQRNKGNFPGRFSGRQFSNSRSEMNVSTLELGDSALYLCASSRGQGNTEAFFGQGTRLTVV.

This clone turned up a few times. This rearrangement joins TRBV29-1 to TRBJ2-3; 10 nucleotides agree with TRBD2. The CDR3 consists of 15 residues. The germline CDR1 and CDR2 sequences are SQVTM and ANQGSEA. V was pared by 2 bases and J by 5 bases, with 7 bases of the junction left unmatched. The CDR3 spells CSVEHQAGGLDTQYF. The CDR3 bases are TGCAGCGTTGAACACCAAGCGGGGGGGCTAGATACGCAGTATTTT.

This rearrangement joins TRBV27 to TRBJ1-1; TRBD1 is a possible D gene (5 bases). The germline V gene has CDR1 MNHEY and CDR2 SMNVEV (reference sequence). The length of the CDR3 is 13 residues. V was pared by 3 bases and J by 6 bases, with 11 bases between. As DNA, the CDR3 is TGTGCCAGCAGTTTCCGGGGGGTGGCTGAAGCTTTCTTT. This gives the protein CASSFRGVAEAFF.

The rearrangement links TRBV6-6 to TRBJ1-6, with 7 bases identical to TRBD1. From germline, CDR1 is MNHNY and CDR2 SVGAGI (reference sequence). V lost 6 bases, J lost 10 bases, and 9 bases stayed unmatched. The CDR3 is made up of 14 amino acids. CDR3: CASRRQGKGSPLHF. The DNA of the CDR3 is TGTGCCAGCAGAAGACAGGGAAAGGGATCACCCCTCCACTTT.

In DNA, the CDR3 is TGTGCCATCAGTGCCGAGTTATCTGGGGCCAACGTCCTGACTTTC. It translates to CAISAELSGANVLTF. The genes are TRBV10-3 and TRBJ2-6; D call uncertain. The length of the CDR3 is 15 residues. CDR1 is ENHRY and CDR2 is SYGVKD in the germline V gene. V was pared by 4 bases and J by 1 base, with 8 bases between.

The genes are TRBV5-1 and TRBJ2-3; 10 positions match TRBD2. In germline, CDR1 is SGHRS, CDR2 YFSETQ. CDR3 size: 17 residues. V shed 0 bases, J shed 2 bases, and the junction held 6 bases outside the gene matches. CDR3 residues: CASSLGVAGGLTDTQYF. The CDR3 DNA sequence: TGCGCCAGCAGCTTGGGGGTAGCGGGAGGCCTCACAGATACGCAGTATTTT.

This clone came up once. The V and J genes are TRBV10-3 and TRBJ2-1; 9 bases are a match to TRBD2. This CDR3 region has 15 residues. The ends lost 8 bases at V and 7 bases at J; junction bases unmatched: 12. Germline V gene sequence: CDR1 ENHRY, CDR2 SYGVKD. CDR3 nucleotide sequence: TGTGCCATCCGAGCCGCGGGAGGGCCTCGGAATGAGCAGTTCTTC. Translation: CAIRAAGGPRNEQFF.

The chain links TRBV4-1 to TRBJ1-2; 9 nucleotides line up with TRBD1. V lost 1 base to trimming and J lost 5 bases; unmatched junction nucleotides: 11. Germline CDR1 is MGHRA and CDR2 is YSYEKL. The CDR3 loop spans 17 amino acids. CDR3 protein: CASSQVLRDRVEYGYTF. The DNA for the CDR3 is TGCGCCAGCAGCCAAGTGCTCCGGGACAGGGTTGAATATGGCTACACCTTC.

The chain links TRBV5-1 to TRBJ1-1; 12 nucleotides agree with TRBD1. The CDR3 runs 18 residues. The V and J ends lost 4 bases and 4 bases, in that order; junction bases with no gene match: 14. CDR1 SGHRS and CDR2 YFSETQ come from the germline V gene. The CDR3 loop reads CASSSPRGTGGAGTEAFF. CDR3 coding DNA: TGCGCCAGCAGCAGCCCCCGAGGGACAGGGGGCGCGGGCACTGAAGCTTTCTTT. Filled out from reference TRBV5-1 and TRBJ1-1, the complete variable domain reads KAGVTQTPRYLIKTRGQQVTLSCSPISGHRSVSWYQQTPGQGLQFLFEYFSETQRNKGNFPGRFSGRQFSNSRSEMNVSTLELGDSALYLCASSSPRGTGGAGTEAFFGQGTRLTVV.

In DNA form, the CDR3 reads TGTGCCAGCAGCCGGGGGACAGACACTGAAGCTTTCTTT. Translation: CASSRGTDTEAFF. The rearrangement uses TRBV7-9 and TRBJ1-1, with 7 bases lining up with TRBD1. Germline lookup yields CDR1 SEHNR and CDR2 FQNEAQ (reference sequence). Unmatched junction bases numbered 3, after V lost 5 bases and J lost 3 bases. This CDR3 region has 13 residues.

This rearrangement joins TRBV19 to TRBJ2-7; D possibly corresponds to TRBD1 (6 bases). The CDR3 covers 13 residues. V was clipped by 5 bases and J by 3 bases, with 11 bases between them. Germline values: CDR1 LNHDA, CDR2 SQIVND (reference sequence). The CDR3 nucleotides are TGTGCCAGTAGTCGTCAGGGGTACTACGAGCAGTACTTC. Protein: CASSRQGYYEQYF. The variable domain in full, completed from reference TRBV19 and TRBJ2-7, reads DGGITQSPKYLFRKEGQNVTLSCEQNLNHDAMYWYRQDPGQGLRLIYYSQIVNDFQKGDIAEGYSVSREKKESFPLTVTSAQKNPTAFYLCASSRQGYYEQYFGPGTRLTVT.

This clone was found a few times. The chain carries TRBV5-6 and TRBJ2-1; 8 nucleotides match TRBD2. Losses at the gene ends were 1 base for V and 0 bases for J; bases not matched to a gene: 9. CDR1 is SGHDT, CDR2 YYEEEE, per germline. This CDR3 comprises 18 residues. The CDR3 DNA reads TGTGCCAGCAGCTTGCCTAGCGGGTCCCCGAGCTCCTACAATGAGCAGTTCTTC. It yields the protein CASSLPSGSPSSYNEQFF.

A note on this clone: One end of the junction is discordant with germline, which a read error may explain. This chain joins TRBV7-3 and TRBJ2-7, with 7 positions matching TRBD1. From germline, CDR1 is SGHTA and CDR2 FQGTGA. CDR3 length equals 13 residues. The CDR3: CASAWDSSYEQCF. CDR3 DNA: TGTGCCAGCGCCTGGGACAGCTCCTACGAGCAGTGCTTC.

The chain carries TRBV3-1 (or the pseudogene TRBV3-2) and TRBJ1-2; 9 nucleotides agree with TRBD1. The CDR3 has 13 amino acids. V lost 4 bases and J lost 8; bases outside the gene matches: 5. Germline assignment: CDR1 LGHDT and CDR2 YNNKEL (reference sequence). CDR3 amino acids: CASSRDRVGGYTF. The CDR3 nucleotides are TGTGCCAGCAGCCGGGACAGGGTGGGGGGCTACACCTTC.

V is TRBV30 and J is TRBJ1-6, with D maybe TRBD1 (5 bases). Trimming removed 7 bases at V and 0 bases at J, with 19 bases between. This CDR3 is built from 17 residues. Germline V lookup: CDR1 GTSNPN, CDR2 SVGIG (reference sequence). The CDR3 protein is CASTSGSRGSYNSPLHF. Here the CDR3 DNA reads TGTGCCTCAACCTCAGGGTCCCGCGGCTCCTATAATTCACCCCTCCACTTT.

A few counts support this clone. The genes are TRBV3-1 (or the pseudogene TRBV3-2) and TRBJ2-4; 9 bases map to TRBD1. J gave up 9 bases and V 1 base, and 1 base lay outside the gene matches. CDR1 and CDR2 from the germline V gene are LGHDT and YNNKEL (reference sequence). The CDR3 length is 13 residues. DNA of the CDR3: TGTGCCAGCAGCCAAGGGACAGGGGTCATTCAGTACTTC. The encoded protein is CASSQGTGVIQYF.

This chain connects TRBV5-6 to TRBJ1-1; D is uncertain. The CDR3 totals 13 residues. Germline-derived CDR1 and CDR2 are SGHDT and YYEEEE. With 1 base removed from V and 5 bases from J, the gap between germline ends came to 9 bases. The CDR3 nucleotides are TGTGCCAGCAGCTTGATGGAGAAAACTGAAGCTTTCTTT. Protein product: CASSLMEKTEAFF.